Shown below are 32 T cell receptor beta chains from a single sample sequenced in a study of shared clonotypes between healthy human individuals. Sequencing used immunoSEQ multiplex PCR; TCRdb keeps in-frame clones, though not all of them. The sample holds about 380,000 clones, 96% seen once. Sequenced: memory CD8+ T cells sorted from blood. The subset was: CD45RO+ cells pooled with CCR7-negative TemRA cells. Source of these receptors: a man aged 30 to 39 in good health.

J is TRBJ2-3 and V is TRBV25-1; possible D gene TRBD1, 5 bases. Between the trimmed V and J ends, which lost 1 base and 2 bases, there was a span of 10 bases. Germline V gene sequence: CDR1 MGHDK, CDR2 SYGVNS. There are 15 residues in the CDR3. DNA for the CDR3: TGTGCCAGCAGTGAATCTCAGGGCCCCACAGATACGCAGTATTTT. It yields the protein CASSESQGPTDTQYF. Filled out from reference TRBV25-1 and TRBJ2-3, the complete variable domain reads EADIYQTPRYLVIGTGKKITLECSQTMGHDKMYWYQQDPGMELHLIHYSYGVNSTEKGDLSSESTVSRIRTEHFPLTLESARPSHTSQYLCASSESQGPTDTQYFGPGTRLTVL.

The chain employs TRBV28 and TRBJ2-6; perhaps D is TRBD1 or TRBD2 (5 bases each). V lost 6 bases and J lost 0, with 12 bases in between. CDR1 MDHEN and CDR2 SYDVKM come from the germline V gene. The CDR3 has 16 amino acids. The CDR3 coding sequence is TGTGCCAGCAGCTGGGACGGTCGCTCTGGGGCCAACGTCCTGACTTTC. Translating it yields CASSWDGRSGANVLTF.

The genes are TRBV5-1 and TRBJ2-2; tentative D call: TRBD2 (5 bases). Germline V gene lookup returns CDR1 SGHRS and CDR2 YFSETQ. The CDR3 spans 12 residues. V lost 3 bases and J 6 bases, leaving 6 bases between the germline ends. CDR3 region: CASSWTAGELFF. Written as DNA, the CDR3 is TGCGCCAGCAGCTGGACTGCCGGGGAGCTGTTTTTT. The full variable domain, in which reference TRBV5-1 and TRBJ2-2 provide the parts outside the CDR3, is KAGVTQTPRYLIKTRGQQVTLSCSPISGHRSVSWYQQTPGQGLQFLFEYFSETQRNKGNFPGRFSGRQFSNSRSEMNVSTLELGDSALYLCASSWTAGELFFGEGSRLTVL.

In the case of this clone: This specimen includes other DNA sequences encoding the same CDR3. The chain couples TRBV6-1 to TRBJ1-3; D gene ambiguous. Per the germline V gene, CDR1 is MNHNS and CDR2 is SASEGT. The CDR3 contains 13 residues. V lost 3 bases and J 3 bases, leaving 6 bases between the germline ends. The DNA for the CDR3 is TGTGCCAGCAGTGAGGGCTTTGGAAACACCATATATTTT. Its protein is CASSEGFGNTIYF.

The gene calls are TRBV2 and TRBJ2-5; TRBD1 might be the D (5 bases). The V gene's germline CDR1 is SNHLY and CDR2 FYNNEI. V was shortened by 3 bases and J by 5 bases, with 7 bases between the two germline ends. There are 12 residues in the CDR3. This CDR3 is CASSDRVETQYF. CDR3 coding DNA: TGTGCCAGCAGTGACAGGGTCGAGACCCAGTACTTC.

CDR3 loop: CAWRPPGEGNTIYF. The CDR3 coding sequence is TGTGCCTGGAGACCGCCGGGAGAGGGAAACACCATATATTTT. The rearrangement uses TRBV30 and TRBJ1-3; the D is unclear. Germline-derived CDR1 and CDR2 are GTSNPN and SVGIG (reference sequence). Deletions cut 3 bases from V and 4 bases from J, with 13 bases between. The CDR3 loop spans 14 amino acids.

On this clone itself: The identical CDR3 is also encoded by other nucleotide sequences in the sample. The chain has TRBV7-9 and TRBJ2-1; TRBD1 matches 7 bases. J was trimmed by 10 bases and V by 0 bases; bases with no gene match: 3. This CDR3 spans 13 amino acids. In germline, CDR1 is SEHNR, CDR2 FQNEAQ (reference sequence). In DNA, the CDR3 is TGTGCCAGCAGCTTAGCAGGGGGCGGGGAGCAGTTCTTC. Translation: CASSLAGGGEQFF.

This sequence joins TRBV11-2 and TRBJ1-4; the D gene is possibly TRBD1 (6 bases). The CDR3 has 16 residues. Germline CDR1 and CDR2: SGHAT and FQNNGV. V gave up 1 base and J gave up 7 bases, with 16 bases separating them. In DNA form, the CDR3 reads TGTGCCAGCAGCTTAGTGGGGGGCGGCCCCACTGAAAAACTGTTTTTT. Translated: CASSLVGGGPTEKLFF.

The chain uses TRBV6-6 and TRBJ2-2, with TRBD2 as a possible D gene (6 bases). V lost 8 bases, J lost 3 bases, and 13 bases lay in between. The germline gives CDR1 MNHNY, CDR2 SVGAGI (reference sequence). The CDR3 spans 14 residues. For the CDR3, the DNA is TGTGCCAGCTGTCCAGCGGGCTACACCGGGGAGCTGTTTTTT. It encodes CASCPAGYTGELFF.

V is TRBV9 and J is TRBJ2-1; 7 nucleotides agree with TRBD2. Germline values: CDR1 SGDLS, CDR2 YYNGEE. After removal of 0 bases from V and 4 bases from J, the junction contained 4 bases not matched to a gene. The CDR3 consists of 15 residues. The CDR3 spells CASSVEAAGYNEQFF. In DNA form, the CDR3 reads TGTGCCAGCAGCGTAGAGGCAGCGGGGTACAATGAGCAGTTCTTC.

The V and J genes are TRBV7-3 and TRBJ2-5; TRBD2 is a possible D gene (5 bases). Germline CDR1 is SGHTA and CDR2 is FQGTGA. This CDR3 contains 13 residues. V lost 1 base and J lost 5, with 8 bases in between. The CDR3 nucleotides are TGTGCCAGCAGCTTAATCAGCGGTGAGACCCAGTACTTC. Residues: CASSLISGETQYF.

The J gene is TRBJ2-1, the V gene TRBV10-3; 10 nucleotides match TRBD1. Trimming took 5 bases from V and 5 from J; bases not matched to a gene: 3. The CDR3 spans 14 residues. Germline CDR1 is ENHRY and CDR2 is SYGVKD. CDR3 bases: TGTGCCATCAGTTCCGGGACAGGGGACAATGAGCAGTTCTTC. Its translation: CAISSGTGDNEQFF.

Points on this clone: The junction shows a germline mismatch at one end, possibly a read error. The rearrangement uses TRBV15 and TRBJ1-1, with 9 bases matching TRBD1. The CDR3 runs 13 residues. Per the germline V gene, CDR1 is LNHNV and CDR2 is YYDKDF (reference sequence). CDR3 sequence reads: CATSRDRDREDFF. CDR3 coding DNA: TGTGCCACCAGCAGAGACCGGGACAGGGAAGATTTCTTT.

In DNA form, the CDR3 reads TGTGCCAGCACCTTGCGGCTTACACGGGATAGCAATCAGCCCCAGCATTTT. Translation gives CASTLRLTRDSNQPQHF. This chain links TRBV28 with TRBJ1-5, with unresolved D. CDR3 length: 17 residues. The germline CDR1 and CDR2 sequences are MDHEN and SYDVKM. V lost 7 bases and J lost 0, with 19 bases in between.

The chain recombines TRBV19 with TRBJ1-3, with TRBD1 identical over 7 bases. J was trimmed by 0 bases and V by 9 bases; bases with no gene match: 2. The CDR3 is made up of 13 amino acids. CDR1 is LNHDA, CDR2 SQIVND, per germline (reference sequence). CDR3: CASRTGSGNTIYF. CDR3 bases: TGTGCCAGCCGGACAGGCTCTGGAAACACCATATATTTT.

The V call is TRBV25-1, the J call TRBJ1-6, with D possibly being TRBD1 (6 bases). Germline CDR1 MGHDK, CDR2 SYGVNS. The ends were cut back, 2 bases at V and 4 bases at J, with 12 bases in the middle. This CDR3 contains 16 residues. The CDR3 region has the DNA TGTGCCAGCAGTGAAGGGGCAGGGGCGTATAATTCACCCCTCCACTTT. Translation: CASSEGAGAYNSPLHF. Drawing the rest from reference TRBV25-1 and TRBJ1-6, the complete variable domain is EADIYQTPRYLVIGTGKKITLECSQTMGHDKMYWYQQDPGMELHLIHYSYGVNSTEKGDLSSESTVSRIRTEHFPLTLESARPSHTSQYLCASSEGAGAYNSPLHFGNGTRLTVT.

The chain carries TRBV2 and TRBJ1-2; D call uncertain. This CDR3 region has 13 residues. Trimming stripped 3 bases from V and 4 bases from J, with 9 bases between. From germline, CDR1 is SNHLY and CDR2 FYNNEI. In nucleotides, the CDR3 is TGTGCCAGCAGTGATCGGCCCGTCTATGGCTACACCTTC. This codes for CASSDRPVYGYTF.

The V and J genes are TRBV20-1 and TRBJ2-1; perhaps TRBD2 as D (5 bases). Germline assignment: CDR1 DFQATT and CDR2 SNEGSKA (reference sequence). This CDR3 comprises 11 residues. V was clipped by 2 bases and J by 6 bases, with 5 bases between them. The CDR3 loop is CSARLANEQFF. DNA of the CDR3: TGCAGTGCTAGACTAGCCAATGAGCAGTTCTTC.

J is TRBJ2-7 and V is TRBV9, with 8 positions matching TRBD2. The V and J ends lost 0 bases and 4 bases, in that order; junction bases with no gene match: 3. Per germline, CDR1 SGDLS and CDR2 YYNGEE. This CDR3 is built from 14 residues. CDR3 in amino acids: CASSVAGGGYEQYF. The DNA for the CDR3 is TGTGCCAGCAGCGTAGCGGGAGGGGGGTACGAGCAGTACTTC.

V gene TRBV7-6 combines with J gene TRBJ2-3; 10 nucleotides line up with TRBD1. The CDR3 spans 15 residues. V lost 2 bases and J lost 5; bases outside the gene matches: 4. Germline V lookup: CDR1 SGHVS, CDR2 FNYEAQ. CDR3: CASSLRTGGGDTQYF. DNA for the CDR3: TGTGCCAGCAGCTTACGGACAGGGGGGGGAGATACGCAGTATTTT.

The chain links TRBV7-6 to TRBJ2-7; a possible D gene is TRBD2 (6 bases). Trimming pared 5 bases from V and 5 bases from J, leaving 16 bases between. CDR1 and CDR2 (germline): SGHVS, FNYEAQ. This CDR3 comprises 14 residues. CDR3 protein: CASSAGQRRDEQYF. The CDR3 DNA follows: TGTGCCAGCAGCGCGGGCCAGAGGAGGGACGAGCAGTACTTC.

V is TRBV28 and J is TRBJ1-2, with D hard to call. The ends were cut back, 1 base at V and 5 bases at J, with 11 bases in the middle. Germline assignment: CDR1 MDHEN and CDR2 SYDVKM. The CDR3 loop spans 14 amino acids. Here the CDR3 reads CASSLLRAGYGYTF. Written as DNA, the CDR3 is TGTGCCAGCAGTTTATTAAGGGCGGGTTATGGCTACACCTTC.

The V and J genes are TRBV5-6 and TRBJ1-5; the D gene is possibly TRBD1 (6 bases). The CDR3 totals 14 residues. V was shortened by 1 base and J by 2 bases, with 7 bases between the two germline ends. Germline CDR1 and CDR2: SGHDT and YYEEEE. CDR3 sequence: CASSLRQGNQPQHF. CDR3 DNA sequence: TGTGCCAGCAGCTTGAGACAGGGCAATCAGCCCCAGCATTTT. Full variable domain (rest looked up from reference TRBV5-6 and TRBJ1-5): DAGVTQSPTHLIKTRGQQVTLRCSPKSGHDTVSWYQQALGQGPQFIFQYYEEEERQRGNFPDRFSGHQFPNYSSELNVNALLLGDSALYLCASSLRQGNQPQHFGDGTRLSIL.

This clone was observed a single time. The chain combines TRBV6-5 with TRBJ2-7; D is undetermined. Trimming removed 6 bases at V and 5 bases at J, with 14 bases between. The V gene's germline CDR1 is MNHEY and CDR2 SVGAGI. The length of the CDR3 is 13 residues. In nucleotides, the CDR3 is TGTGCCAGCAGCCCCAGACCCACCGACGAGCAGTACTTC. Translation gives CASSPRPTDEQYF.

This sequence joins TRBV10-1 and TRBJ2-2; 8 bases line up with TRBD1. CDR3 size: 14 residues. Germline assignment: CDR1 WNHNN and CDR2 SYGVQD (reference sequence). After removal of 6 bases from V and 2 bases from J, the junction contained 2 bases not matched to a gene. CDR3 DNA: TGCGCCAGCAGCGGACAGGGAAACACCGGGGAGCTGTTTTTT. Translation: CASSGQGNTGELFF.

The rearrangement links TRBV9 to TRBJ2-1; 8 nucleotides align to TRBD2. The CDR3 has 15 residues. Germline CDR1 is SGDLS and CDR2 is YYNGEE. The trim removed 1 base at V and 6 bases at J, leaving 6 bases unmatched. Written as DNA, the CDR3 is TGTGCCAGCAGCGTATCGGGAGGGCCGGGCAATGAGCAGTTCTTC. Translated: CASSVSGGPGNEQFF.

This chain joins TRBV4-1 and TRBJ1-1; D uncertain. V was trimmed by 0 bases and J by 7 bases, leaving 12 bases between them. There are 14 residues in the CDR3. The germline CDR1 and CDR2 sequences are MGHRA and YSYEKL. Here the CDR3 DNA reads TGCGCCAGCAGCCAAGAACCATTCTTTGGTGAAGCTTTCTTT. It codes for CASSQEPFFGEAFF.

Concerning this clone itself: At the DNA level, this CDR3 is encoded by other sequences in the same sample as well. This rearrangement joins TRBV10-3 to TRBJ2-5, with 8 bases aligning to TRBD2. Per the germline V gene, CDR1 is ENHRY and CDR2 is SYGVKD. V lost 5 bases to trimming and J lost 5 bases; unmatched junction nucleotides: 10. This CDR3 is built from 15 residues. CDR3 region: CAISTSGIGAETQYF. The CDR3 DNA is TGTGCCATCAGTACTAGCGGAATAGGGGCGGAGACCCAGTACTTC.

The CDR3 DNA follows: TGTGCCAGCAGCTCAAGCGCCGTGAATGAGCAGTTCTTC. This gives the protein CASSSSAVNEQFF. This chain connects TRBV6-5 to TRBJ2-1; D ambiguous. Trimming shortened V by 6 bases and J by 7 bases, and 13 bases separated the two germline ends. CDR3 length: 13 amino acids. CDR1 and CDR2 from the germline V gene are MNHEY and SVGAGI.

The sample holds one count of this clone. This chain links TRBV7-9 with TRBJ2-1; D perhaps matches TRBD1 (5 bases). Per the germline V gene, CDR1 is SEHNR and CDR2 is FQNEAQ (reference sequence). This CDR3 spans 13 amino acids. CDR3 nucleotides: TGTGCGACAGCATCAAAGGACTACAATGAGCAGTTCTTC. Its translation: CATASKDYNEQFF.

V usage is TRBV28 and J usage is TRBJ1-5; D is possibly TRBD1 (5 bases). CDR1 is MDHEN, CDR2 SYDVKM, per germline. The CDR3 spans 13 residues. The V gene lost 5 bases and the J gene lost 5 bases, with 10 bases spanning the gap. The CDR3 DNA follows: TGTGCCAGCAGTCTTACAGGAGATCAGCCCCAGCATTTT. It translates to CASSLTGDQPQHF.

This clone has more than one count but fewer than ten. Within the sample, other DNA sequences also encode this same CDR3. The chain combines TRBV28 with TRBJ1-1; D might be TRBD1 (6 bases). From germline, CDR1 is MDHEN and CDR2 SYDVKM. This CDR3 is built from 13 residues. Deletions cut 3 bases from V and 1 base from J, with 6 bases between. CDR3 protein: CASSLTGNTEAFF. CDR3 DNA sequence: TGTGCCAGCAGTTTGACAGGGAACACTGAAGCTTTCTTT.